This T cell receptor beta chain was identified during a study of cytomegalovirus exposure and HLA in healthy donors. Across the whole study: A prior analysis found more than 90 million unique TCR beta sequences from roughly 180 million T cells.

This clone was seen once. The antigen is not known. Broader study findings: Presence/absence analyses assumed roughly uniform sequencing depth across donors, which may not hold. In a later analysis, DRB1 alleles had the most associated TCRs; HLA-C alleles the fewest. What TCR beta sequences reportedly achieved was accurate prediction of HLA-A and HLA-B alleles in most subjects.

J lost 7 bases, V lost 4 bases, and 5 bases had no gene match. In germline, CDR1 is MNHNS, CDR2 SASEGT. The CDR3 length is 13 residues. PCR was performed using 60 Vbeta and 13 Jbeta primers. Generated by immunoSEQ multiplex PCR, the TCRdb table keeps only in-frame clones and is missing some. Found here are roughly 130,000 clones, approximately 85% of them singletons; the top ten hold approximately 11%. This sequence originates from a male donor in good health and CMV-seropositive. The sequenced sample consisted of PBMCs. The rearrangement uses TRBV6-1 and TRBJ1-2; 8 bases match TRBD1. The CDR3 coding sequence is TGTGCCAGCAGTGCCGACAGGGGAAGTGGCTACACCTTC. Its protein is CASSADRGSGYTF.